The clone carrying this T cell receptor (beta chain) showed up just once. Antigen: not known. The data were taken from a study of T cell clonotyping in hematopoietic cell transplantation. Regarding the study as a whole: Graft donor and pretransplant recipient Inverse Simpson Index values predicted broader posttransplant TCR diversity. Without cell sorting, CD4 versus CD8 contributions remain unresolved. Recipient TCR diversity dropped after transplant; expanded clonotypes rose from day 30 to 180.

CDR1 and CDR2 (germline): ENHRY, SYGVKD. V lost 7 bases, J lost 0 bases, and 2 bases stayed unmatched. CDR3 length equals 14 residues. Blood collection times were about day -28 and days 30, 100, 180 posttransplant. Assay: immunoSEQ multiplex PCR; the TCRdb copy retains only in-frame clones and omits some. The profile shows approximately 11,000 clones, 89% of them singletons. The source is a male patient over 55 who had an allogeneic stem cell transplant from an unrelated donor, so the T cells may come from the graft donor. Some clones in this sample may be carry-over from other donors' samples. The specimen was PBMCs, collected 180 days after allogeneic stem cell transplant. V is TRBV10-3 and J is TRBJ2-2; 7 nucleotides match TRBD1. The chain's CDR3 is CAIKGTANTGELFF. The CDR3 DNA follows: TGTGCCATCAAAGGGACAGCGAACACCGGGGAGCTGTTTTTT.